This TCR beta chain was recorded in a study of blood T cells in healthy people across ages. Overall study results and limits: Diversity of TCR beta per million T cells declined in a roughly linear way with age.

As to this clonotype: Antigen specificity is unknown.

Together with a sample-barcoded 5' primer, a J-beta primer mix was included in a second PCR lasting about 7 to 11 cycles. Each CDR3 protein gets one entry after TCRdb re-called the 5' RACE reads with MiXCR. The data contain about 940,000 distinct CDR3 sequences, about 48% of them singletons. Roughly 10 milliliters of peripheral blood were drawn from each donor. Germline CDR1 and CDR2: KGHDR and SFDVKD. The CDR3 totals 15 residues. The chain is built from TRBV24-1 and TRBJ2-4; D is perhaps TRBD2 (8 bases). The DNA end is a closer match to TRBJ2-7, so the J assignment may be wrong. This TCR derives from a man aged 25 to 40 in good health. Sequences were obtained from blood. The CDR3 is CATKRQGGRPYEQYF. The DNA for the CDR3 is TGTGCCACCAAACGACAGGGCGGGAGGCCCTACGAGCAGTACTTC.